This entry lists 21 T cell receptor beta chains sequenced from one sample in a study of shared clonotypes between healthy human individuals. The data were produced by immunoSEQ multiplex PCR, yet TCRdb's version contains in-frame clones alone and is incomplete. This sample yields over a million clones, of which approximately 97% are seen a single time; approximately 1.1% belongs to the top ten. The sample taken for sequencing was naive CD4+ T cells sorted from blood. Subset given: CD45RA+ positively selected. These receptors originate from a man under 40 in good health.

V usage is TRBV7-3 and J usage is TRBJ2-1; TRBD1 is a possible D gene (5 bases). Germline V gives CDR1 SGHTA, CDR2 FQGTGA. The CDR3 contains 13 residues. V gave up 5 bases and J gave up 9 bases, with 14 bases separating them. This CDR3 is CASSRTRVSEQFF. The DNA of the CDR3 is TGTGCCAGCAGCAGGACCAGGGTGTCTGAGCAGTTCTTC.

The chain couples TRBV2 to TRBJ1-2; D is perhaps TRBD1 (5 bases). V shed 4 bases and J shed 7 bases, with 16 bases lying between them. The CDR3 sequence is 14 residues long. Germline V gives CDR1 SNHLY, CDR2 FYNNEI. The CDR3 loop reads CASSARPGTPGYTF. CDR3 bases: TGTGCCAGCAGTGCTCGGCCAGGGACGCCTGGCTACACCTTC. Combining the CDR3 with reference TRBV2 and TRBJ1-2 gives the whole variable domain EPEVTQTPSHQVTQMGQEVILRCVPISNHLYFYWYRQILGQKVEFLVSFYNNEISEKSEIFDDQFSVERPDGSNFTLKIRSTKLEDSAMYFCASSARPGTPGYTFGSGTRLTVV.

The CDR3 coding sequence is TGTGCCAGTAGTATCGACAGGGGGCCTTACGAGCAGTACTTC. This codes for CASSIDRGPYEQYF. J is TRBJ2-7 and V is TRBV19; TRBD1 agrees at 10 bases. V gave up 3 bases and J gave up 4 bases; unmatched junction bases: 3. Germline CDR1 reads LNHDA; CDR2 reads SQIVND (reference sequence). CDR3 length: 14 amino acids.

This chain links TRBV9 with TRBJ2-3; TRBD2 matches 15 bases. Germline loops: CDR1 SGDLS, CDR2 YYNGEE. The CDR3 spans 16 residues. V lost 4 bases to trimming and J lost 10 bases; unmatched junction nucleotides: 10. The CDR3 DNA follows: TGTGCCAGCAGCTTGGGACTAGCGGGAGGCGTTCCCGCGCAGTATTTT. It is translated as CASSLGLAGGVPAQYF.

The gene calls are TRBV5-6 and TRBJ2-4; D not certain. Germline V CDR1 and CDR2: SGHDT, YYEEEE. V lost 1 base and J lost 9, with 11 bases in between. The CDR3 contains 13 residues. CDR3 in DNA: TGTGCCAGCAGCTTGCCCGACGTAAGCATTCAGTACTTC. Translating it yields CASSLPDVSIQYF.

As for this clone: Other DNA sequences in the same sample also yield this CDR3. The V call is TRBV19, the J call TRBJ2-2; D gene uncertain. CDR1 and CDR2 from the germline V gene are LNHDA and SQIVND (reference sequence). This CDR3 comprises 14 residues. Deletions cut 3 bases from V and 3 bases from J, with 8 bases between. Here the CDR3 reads CASSMGWDTGELFF. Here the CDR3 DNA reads TGTGCCAGTAGTATGGGGTGGGACACCGGGGAGCTGTTTTTT.

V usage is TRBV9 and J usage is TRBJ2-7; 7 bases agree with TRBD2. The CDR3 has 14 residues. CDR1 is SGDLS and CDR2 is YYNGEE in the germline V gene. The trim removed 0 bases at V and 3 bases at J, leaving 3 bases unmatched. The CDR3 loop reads CASSVGAGDYEQYF. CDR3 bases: TGTGCCAGCAGCGTAGGTGCGGGAGACTACGAGCAGTACTTC.

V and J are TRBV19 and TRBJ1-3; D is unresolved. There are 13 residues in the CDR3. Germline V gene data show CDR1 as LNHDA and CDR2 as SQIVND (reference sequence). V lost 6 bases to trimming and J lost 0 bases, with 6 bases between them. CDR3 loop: CASRESSGNTIYF. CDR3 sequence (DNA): TGTGCCAGTAGGGAAAGCTCTGGAAACACCATATATTTT.

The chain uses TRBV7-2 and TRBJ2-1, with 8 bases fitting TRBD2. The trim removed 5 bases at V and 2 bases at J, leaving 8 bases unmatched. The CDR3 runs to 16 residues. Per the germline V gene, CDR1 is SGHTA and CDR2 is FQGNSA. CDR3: CASSTHLAGAYNEQFF. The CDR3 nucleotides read TGTGCCAGCAGCACCCATCTAGCGGGTGCCTACAATGAGCAGTTCTTC.

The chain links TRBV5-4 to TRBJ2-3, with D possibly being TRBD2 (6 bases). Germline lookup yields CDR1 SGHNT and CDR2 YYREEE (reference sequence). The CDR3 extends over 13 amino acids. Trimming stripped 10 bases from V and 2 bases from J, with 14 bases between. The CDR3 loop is CAGGTDPTDTQYF. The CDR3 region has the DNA TGTGCCGGCGGGACTGACCCCACAGATACGCAGTATTTT.

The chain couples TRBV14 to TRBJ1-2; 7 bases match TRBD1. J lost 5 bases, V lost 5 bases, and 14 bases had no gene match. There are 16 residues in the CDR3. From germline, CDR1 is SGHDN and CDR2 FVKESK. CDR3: CASSSRTGRGFYGYTF. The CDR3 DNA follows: TGTGCCAGCAGCTCCCGGACAGGACGTGGATTTTATGGCTACACCTTC. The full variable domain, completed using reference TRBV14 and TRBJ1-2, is EAGVTQFPSHSVIEKGQTVTLRCDPISGHDNLYWYRRVMGKEIKFLLHFVKESKQDESGMPNNRFLAERTGGTYSTLKVQPAELEDSGVYFCASSSRTGRGFYGYTFGSGTRLTVV.

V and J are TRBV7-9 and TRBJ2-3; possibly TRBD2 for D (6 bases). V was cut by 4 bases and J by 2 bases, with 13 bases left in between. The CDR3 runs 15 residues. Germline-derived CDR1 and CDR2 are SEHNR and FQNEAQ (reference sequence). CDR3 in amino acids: CASSSTREYTDTQYF. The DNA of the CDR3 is TGTGCCAGCAGCTCGACTAGGGAATACACAGATACGCAGTATTTT.

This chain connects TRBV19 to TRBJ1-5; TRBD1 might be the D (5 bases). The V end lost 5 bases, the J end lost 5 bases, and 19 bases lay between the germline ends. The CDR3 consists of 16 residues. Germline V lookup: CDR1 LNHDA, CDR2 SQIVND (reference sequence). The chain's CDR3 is CASSWRNQGGDQPQHF. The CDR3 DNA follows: TGTGCCAGTAGTTGGAGAAACCAGGGTGGAGATCAGCCCCAGCATTTT.

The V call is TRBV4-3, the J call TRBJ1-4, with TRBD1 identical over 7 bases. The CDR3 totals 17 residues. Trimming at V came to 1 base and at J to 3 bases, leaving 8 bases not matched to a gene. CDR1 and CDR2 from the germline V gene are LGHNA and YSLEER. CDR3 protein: CASSQGWQGGPNEKLFF. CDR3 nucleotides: TGCGCCAGCAGCCAAGGGTGGCAGGGGGGACCTAATGAAAAACTGTTTTTT.

This chain's CDR3 is CASSILGGNTIYF. The CDR3 coding sequence is TGTGCCAGTAGTATTCTAGGAGGAAACACCATATATTTT. The chain joins TRBV19 to TRBJ1-3; D gene ambiguous. Germline V gene lookup returns CDR1 LNHDA and CDR2 SQIVND (reference sequence). The V end was cut by 3 bases, the J end by 4 bases, with 7 bases between. CDR3 size: 13 residues. The whole variable domain, remainder taken from reference TRBV19 and TRBJ1-3, is DGGITQSPKYLFRKEGQNVTLSCEQNLNHDAMYWYRQDPGQGLRLIYYSQIVNDFQKGDIAEGYSVSREKKESFPLTVTSAQKNPTAFYLCASSILGGNTIYFGEGSWLTVV.

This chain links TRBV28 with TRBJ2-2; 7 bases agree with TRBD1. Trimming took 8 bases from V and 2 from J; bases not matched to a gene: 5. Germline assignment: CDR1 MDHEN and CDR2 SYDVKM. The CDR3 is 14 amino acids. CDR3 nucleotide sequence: TGTGCCAGCTGCACAGGGGTCAACACCGGGGAGCTGTTTTTT. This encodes CASCTGVNTGELFF.

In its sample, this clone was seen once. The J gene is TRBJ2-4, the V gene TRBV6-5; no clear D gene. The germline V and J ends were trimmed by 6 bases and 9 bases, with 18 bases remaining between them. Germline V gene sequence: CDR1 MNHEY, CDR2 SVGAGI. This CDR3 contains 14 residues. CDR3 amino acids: CASRSLGARAIQYF. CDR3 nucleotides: TGTGCCAGCAGGTCCCTGGGTGCCCGGGCCATTCAGTACTTC.

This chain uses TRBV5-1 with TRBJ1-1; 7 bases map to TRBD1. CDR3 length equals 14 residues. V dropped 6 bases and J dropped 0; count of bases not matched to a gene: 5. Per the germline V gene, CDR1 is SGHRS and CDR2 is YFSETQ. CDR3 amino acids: CASTPGGLNTEAFF. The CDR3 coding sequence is TGCGCCAGCACCCCAGGGGGGCTGAACACTGAAGCTTTCTTT. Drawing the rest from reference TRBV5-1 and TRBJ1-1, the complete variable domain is KAGVTQTPRYLIKTRGQQVTLSCSPISGHRSVSWYQQTPGQGLQFLFEYFSETQRNKGNFPGRFSGRQFSNSRSEMNVSTLELGDSALYLCASTPGGLNTEAFFGQGTRLTVV.

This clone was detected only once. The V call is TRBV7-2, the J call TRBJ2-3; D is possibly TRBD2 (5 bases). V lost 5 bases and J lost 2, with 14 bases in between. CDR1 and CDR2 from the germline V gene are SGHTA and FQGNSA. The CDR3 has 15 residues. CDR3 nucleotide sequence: TGTGCCAGCAGCCCCACTAGGGCCCACACAGATACGCAGTATTTT. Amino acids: CASSPTRAHTDTQYF.

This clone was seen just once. The CDR3 loop is CASSLGGRAEETQYF. The CDR3 DNA is TGTGCCAGCAGCTTGGGTGGGAGGGCCGAAGAGACCCAGTACTTC. The chain carries TRBV5-4 and TRBJ2-5; TRBD2 matches at 7 bases. Germline V CDR1 and CDR2: SGHNT, YYREEE (reference sequence). The CDR3 contains 15 residues. With 0 bases clipped from V and 3 bases from J, the junction kept 5 bases outside the gene matches.

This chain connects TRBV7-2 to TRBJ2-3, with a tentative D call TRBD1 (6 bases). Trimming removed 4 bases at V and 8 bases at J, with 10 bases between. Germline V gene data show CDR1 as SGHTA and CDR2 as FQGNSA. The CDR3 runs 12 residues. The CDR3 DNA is TGTGCCAGCAGCTCAGGGGTGTTTACGCAGTATTTT. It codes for CASSSGVFTQYF.